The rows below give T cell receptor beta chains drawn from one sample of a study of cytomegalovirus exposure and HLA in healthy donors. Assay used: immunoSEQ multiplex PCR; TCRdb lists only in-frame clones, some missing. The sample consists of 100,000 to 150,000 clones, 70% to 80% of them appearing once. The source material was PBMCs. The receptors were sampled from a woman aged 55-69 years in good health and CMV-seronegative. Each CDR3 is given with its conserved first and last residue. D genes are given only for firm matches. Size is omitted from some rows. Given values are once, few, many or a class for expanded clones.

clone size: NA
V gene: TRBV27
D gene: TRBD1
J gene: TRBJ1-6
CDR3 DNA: TGTGCCAGCAGTTTATCCCGGGACAGAAAAAATTCACCCCTCCACTTT
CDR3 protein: CASSLSRDRKNSPLHF

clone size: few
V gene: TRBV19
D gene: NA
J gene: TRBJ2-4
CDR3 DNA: TGTGCCAGTAGGCCTAATTTAGCCAAAAACATTCAGTACTTC
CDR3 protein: CASRPNLAKNIQYF

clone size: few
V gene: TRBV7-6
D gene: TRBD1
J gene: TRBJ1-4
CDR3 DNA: TGTGCCAGCAGCTCCGGTACAGGACAGGGAACTAATGAAAAACTGTTTTTT
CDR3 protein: CASSSGTGQGTNEKLFF

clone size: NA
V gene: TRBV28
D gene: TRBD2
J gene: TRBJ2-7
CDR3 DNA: TGTGCCAGCAGTTGGGGGGGTAAAACGCCCCAGTACTTC
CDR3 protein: CASSWGGKTPQYF

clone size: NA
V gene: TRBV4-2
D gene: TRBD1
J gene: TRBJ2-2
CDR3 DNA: TGTGCCAGCAGCCGTTCCGGGACAGGGGGTCTCACCGGGGAGCTGTTTTTT
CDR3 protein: CASSRSGTGGLTGELFF

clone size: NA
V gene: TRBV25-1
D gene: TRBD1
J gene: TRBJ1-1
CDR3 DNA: TGTGCCAGCGGGGACAGGGGGCGCGGCACTGAAGCTTTCTTT
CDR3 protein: CASGDRGRGTEAFF

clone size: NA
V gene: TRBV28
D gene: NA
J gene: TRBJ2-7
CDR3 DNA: TGTGCCAGCAGTTTAGATAGCGGCTACGAGCAGTACTTC
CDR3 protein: CASSLDSGYEQYF

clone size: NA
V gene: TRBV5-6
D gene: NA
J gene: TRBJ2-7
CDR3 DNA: TGTGCCAGCAGCTTGCGTCAGGCTTACTACGAGCAGTACTTC
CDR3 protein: CASSLRQAYYEQYF

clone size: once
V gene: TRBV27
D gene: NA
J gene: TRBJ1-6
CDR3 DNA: TGTGCCAGCAGTTTTTCCCAGGGTATGAGCTCCTATAATTCACCCCTCCACTTT
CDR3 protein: CASSFSQGMSSYNSPLHF

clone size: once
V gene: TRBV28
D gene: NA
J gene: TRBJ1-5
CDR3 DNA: TGTGCCGGCAGTTTCGGGGGGCCCCAGCCCCAGCATTTT
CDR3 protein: CAGSFGGPQPQHF

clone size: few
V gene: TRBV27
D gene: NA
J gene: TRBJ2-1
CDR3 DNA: TGTGCCAGCAGTCCCTCCTATAGCGAAACTTACAATGAGCAGTTCTTC
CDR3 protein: CASSPSYSETYNEQFF

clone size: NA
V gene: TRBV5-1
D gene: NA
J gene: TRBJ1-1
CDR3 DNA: TGCGCCAGCAGCTTAACAGTCGAAGGCACTGAAGCTTTCTTT
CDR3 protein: CASSLTVEGTEAFF

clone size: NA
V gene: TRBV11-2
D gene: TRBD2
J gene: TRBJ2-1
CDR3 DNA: TGTGCCAGCAGCTCGGGGACTAGCGTCGGCGATGAGCAGTTCTTC
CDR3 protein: CASSSGTSVGDEQFF

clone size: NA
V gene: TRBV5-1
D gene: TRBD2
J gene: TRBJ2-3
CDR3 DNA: TGCGCCAGCAGTTCGGGGGAGGGAGCCCTCATGGATACGCAGTATTTT
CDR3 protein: CASSSGEGALMDTQYF

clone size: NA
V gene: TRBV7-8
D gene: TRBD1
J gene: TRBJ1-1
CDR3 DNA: TGTGCCAGCAGCCGACAGGGATACACTGAAGCTTTCTTT
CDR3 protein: CASSRQGYTEAFF

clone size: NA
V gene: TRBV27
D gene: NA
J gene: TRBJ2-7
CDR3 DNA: TGTTCCAGCAGCTATCAGGGGCTCAAAGACTACGAGCAGTACTTC
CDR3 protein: CSSSYQGLKDYEQYF

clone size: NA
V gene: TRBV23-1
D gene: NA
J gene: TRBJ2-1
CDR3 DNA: TGCGCCAGCAGTCCTCTACTCCCAGGGGTTTCCTACAATGAGCAGTTCTTC
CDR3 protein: CASSPLLPGVSYNEQFF

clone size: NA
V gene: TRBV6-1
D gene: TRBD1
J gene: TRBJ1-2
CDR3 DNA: TGTGCCAGCAGTGACGAGGGGGCTGGGGACTATGGCTACACCTTC
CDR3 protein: CASSDEGAGDYGYTF

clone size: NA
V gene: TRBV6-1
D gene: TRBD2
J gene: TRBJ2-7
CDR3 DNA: TGTGCCAGCAGTGAAGCAAATAGCGGGTCCTACGAGCAGTACTTC
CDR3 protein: CASSEANSGSYEQYF

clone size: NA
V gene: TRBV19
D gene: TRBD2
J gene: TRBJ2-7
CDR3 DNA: TGTGCCAGTAGTCTTGCCTCGACTAGCCCTACCTACGAGCAGTACTTC
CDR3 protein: CASSLASTSPTYEQYF

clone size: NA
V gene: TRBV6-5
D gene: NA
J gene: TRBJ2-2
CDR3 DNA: TGTGCCAGCAGTTACGGGGGCTTCGGGGAGCTGTTTTTT
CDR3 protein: CASSYGGFGELFF

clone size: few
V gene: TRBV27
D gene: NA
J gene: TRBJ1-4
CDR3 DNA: TGTGCCAGCAGTCCCCAAGGAGGGGTAAGGAATGAAAAACTGTTTTTT
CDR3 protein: CASSPQGGVRNEKLFF

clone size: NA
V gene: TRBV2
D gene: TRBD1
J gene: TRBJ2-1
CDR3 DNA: TGTGCCAGCAGTGGACGGACAGGGCTTTACAATGAGCAGTTCTTC
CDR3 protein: CASSGRTGLYNEQFF

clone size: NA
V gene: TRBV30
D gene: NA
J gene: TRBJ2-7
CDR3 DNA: TGTGCCTGGAGGCGAGAAAGGGGCTACGAGCAGTACTTC
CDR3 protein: CAWRRERGYEQYF

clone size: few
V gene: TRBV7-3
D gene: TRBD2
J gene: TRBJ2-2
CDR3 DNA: TGTGCCAGCAGCTTAATAGCGGGAGCAATCGACGCCGGGGAGCTGTTTTTT
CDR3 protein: CASSLIAGAIDAGELFF

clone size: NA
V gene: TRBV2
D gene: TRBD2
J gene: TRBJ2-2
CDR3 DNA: TGTGCCAGCAGCGGATATGGACTAGCGGGAGGGAGCACCGGGGAGCTGTTTTTT
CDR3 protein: CASSGYGLAGGSTGELFF

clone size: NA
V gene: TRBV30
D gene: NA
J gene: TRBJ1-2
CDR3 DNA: TGTGCCTGGAGCCGGAGGGTAGCCAATGGCTACACCTTC
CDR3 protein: CAWSRRVANGYTF

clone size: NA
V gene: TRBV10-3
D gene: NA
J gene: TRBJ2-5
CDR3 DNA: TGTGCCATCATCGGGGTAAACTCCGAGCAAGAGACCCAGTACTTC
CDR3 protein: CAIIGVNSEQETQYF